These 17 T cell receptor beta chains originate from one sample sequenced in a study of human T cells and chemical hapten exposure. Whole blood that had not been fractionated was the source of extracted total RNA. Unique molecular identifiers were affixed to discrete cDNA molecules within the library. TCRdb fed the reads into MiXCR, producing one record per CDR3 protein. Among around 120,000 distinct CDR3 sequences listed, over 6.5% were seen once. The source material was whole blood. These receptors all come from a human donor in good health. Some clones in this sample may be carry-over from other donors' samples.

V and J are TRBV9 and TRBJ2-7, with 7 bases matching TRBD1. The germline CDR1 and CDR2 sequences are SGDLS and YYNGEE. Trimming at V came to 4 bases and at J to 5 bases, leaving 9 bases not matched to a gene. The CDR3 totals 14 residues. The CDR3 reads CASSKSGQPNEQYF. The CDR3 DNA is TGTGCCAGCAGCAAATCGGGACAGCCGAACGAGCAGTACTTC.

In its sample, this clonotype was seen a few times. V gene TRBV6-5 combines with J gene TRBJ2-2, with 7 bases fitting TRBD1. The junction had 13 bases not matched to a gene; V was cut back by 5 bases and J by 7 bases. Germline V gene data show CDR1 as MNHEY and CDR2 as SVGAGI. There are 16 residues in the CDR3. The CDR3 spells CASSTQVTGLNGELFF. DNA of the CDR3: TGTGCCAGCAGTACCCAGGTGACAGGGTTGAACGGGGAGCTGTTTTTT.

The chain carries TRBV7-9 and TRBJ1-4; TRBD1 is a possible D gene (5 bases). Trimming removed 1 base from V and 8 bases from J, with 17 bases in between. Germline CDR1 SEHNR, CDR2 FQNEAQ (reference sequence). The CDR3 covers 16 residues. The CDR3 sequence: CASSLVGAELGEKLFF. In nucleotides, the CDR3 is TGTGCCAGCAGCTTAGTAGGGGCCGAATTGGGAGAAAAACTGTTTTTT.

In its sample, this clonotype was seen many times. Germline and junction disagree at one end, which may indicate a read error. The chain uses TRBV7-9 and TRBJ2-7; D tentatively fits TRBD1 or TRBD2 (5 bases each). CDR3 length equals 12 residues. CDR1 and CDR2 from the germline V gene are SEHNR and FQNEAQ (reference sequence). CDR3 loop: CASSLGGGEQYF. The CDR3 nucleotides are TGCGCCAGCAGCTTGGGTGGGGGCGAGCAGTACTTC.

Comments on this clonotype: A much larger clone is a single base away; this may be a read error. J is TRBJ1-1 and V is TRBV10-3; 9 bases match TRBD1. The length of the CDR3 is 15 residues. Germline-derived CDR1 and CDR2 are ENHRY and SYGVKD. The CDR3 region is CAISEWDRAATEAYF. Here the CDR3 DNA reads TGTGCCATCAGTGAGTGGGACAGGGCAGCCACTGAAGCTTACTTT.

This clonotype was counted ten times or more. The DNA of the CDR3 is TGTGCTAGTGGTTTTCTTGCAACTAATGAAAAACTGTTTTTT. Translation: CASGFLATNEKLFF. This rearrangement joins TRBV12-5 to TRBJ1-4; D ambiguous. Per the germline V gene, CDR1 is LGHNT and CDR2 is FRNRAP. This CDR3 contains 14 residues. V lost 3 bases, J lost 0 bases, and 5 bases lay in between.

This clonotype occurred a few times. The chain is built from TRBV6-5 and TRBJ2-1; D perhaps matches TRBD2 (6 bases). The V gene's germline CDR1 is MNHEY and CDR2 SVGAGI. Trimming pared 6 bases from V and 5 bases from J, leaving 20 bases between. The CDR3 has 16 residues. CDR3 sequence reads: CASSPYGGDQDNEQFF. CDR3 DNA: TGTGCCAGCAGCCCCTACGGGGGAGATCAAGACAATGAGCAGTTCTTC.

This clonotype has just a few counts. V usage is TRBV25-1 and J usage is TRBJ2-7; D is undetermined. Germline CDR1 is MGHDK and CDR2 is SYGVNS. Deletions cut 0 bases from V and 0 bases from J, with 12 bases between. This CDR3 comprises 16 residues. The CDR3 loop is CASSEYLMANSYEQYF. CDR3 bases: TGTGCCAGCAGTGAATACTTAATGGCAAACTCCTACGAGCAGTACTTC.

In its sample, this clonotype was seen once. V and J are TRBV4-1 and TRBJ1-3; weak D call: TRBD1 (6 bases). Germline values: CDR1 MGHRA, CDR2 YSYEKL. Deletions cut 0 bases from V and 0 bases from J, with 15 bases between. CDR3 length: 18 amino acids. CDR3 coding DNA: TGCGCCAGCAGCCAAGATCCGGGGGCCGTGAGCTCTGGAAACACCATATATTTT. It yields the protein CASSQDPGAVSSGNTIYF.

This clonotype occurred a few times. The chain joins TRBV12-5 to TRBJ2-1; 9 bases map to TRBD1. V was clipped by 2 bases and J by 7 bases; unmatched bases: 15. Germline-derived CDR1 and CDR2 are LGHNT and FRNRAP. The CDR3 has 18 amino acids. CDR3 loop: CASGLTPSDRGRGNEQFF. CDR3 nucleotide sequence: TGTGCTAGTGGTTTGACCCCCTCGGACAGGGGAAGGGGTAATGAGCAGTTCTTC.

J is TRBJ2-7 and V is TRBV5-1; 8 nucleotides agree with TRBD1. V trimming: 5 bases; J trimming: 1 base; junction bases outside the gene matches: 5. The length of the CDR3 is 14 residues. CDR1 and CDR2 from the germline V gene are SGHRS and YFSETQ. CDR3 sequence (DNA): TGCGCCAGCAGACACGGGACAGGTTCCTACGAGCAGTACTTC. It codes for CASRHGTGSYEQYF. Combining the CDR3 with reference TRBV5-1 and TRBJ2-7 gives the whole variable domain KAGVTQTPRYLIKTRGQQVTLSCSPISGHRSVSWYQQTPGQGLQFLFEYFSETQRNKGNFPGRFSGRQFSNSRSEMNVSTLELGDSALYLCASRHGTGSYEQYFGPGTRLTVT.

This clonotype was observed a few times. V usage is TRBV20-1 and J usage is TRBJ2-5, with D perhaps TRBD1 or TRBD2 (5 bases each). The germline V gene has CDR1 DFQATT and CDR2 SNEGSKA (reference sequence). V gave up 5 bases and J gave up 1 base, with 11 bases separating them. The CDR3 is made up of 13 amino acids. In DNA, the CDR3 is TGCAGTGCTCAGACCGGGACCCAAGAGACCCAGTACTTC. Amino acid sequence: CSAQTGTQETQYF.

The genes are TRBV6-1 and TRBJ2-1, with a weak D call TRBD1 (5 bases). This CDR3 is 15 amino acids long. Trimming cost V 3 bases and J 8 bases, with 17 bases left between them. CDR1 is MNHNS and CDR2 is SASEGT in the germline V gene. This chain's CDR3 is CASSEGHIGFDEQFF. CDR3 nucleotides: TGTGCCAGCAGTGAGGGGCATATCGGGTTCGATGAGCAGTTCTTC.

The chain combines TRBV11-2 with TRBJ2-7; D assignment may be TRBD1 or TRBD2 (5 bases each). V was clipped by 0 bases and J by 4 bases, with 13 bases between them. Germline assignment: CDR1 SGHAT and CDR2 FQNNGV. There are 15 residues in the CDR3. CDR3 protein: CASSLDYGNRYEQYF. CDR3 in DNA: TGTGCCAGCAGCTTAGATTACGGGAACAGGTACGAGCAGTACTTC.

There are many counts of this clonotype. The chain employs TRBV5-1 and TRBJ1-6; the match to TRBD1 covers 7 bases. J lost 0 bases, V lost 4 bases, and 1 base had no gene match. This CDR3 has 15 amino acids. Germline CDR1 reads SGHRS; CDR2 reads YFSETQ. CDR3 nucleotides: TGCGCCAGCAGCCGGGACAGCTCCTATAATTCACCCCTCCACTTT. Translation gives CASSRDSSYNSPLHF.

This clonotype occurred many times. The chain recombines TRBV6-5 with TRBJ1-2, with 8 bases matching TRBD1. Germline assignment: CDR1 MNHEY and CDR2 SVGAGI. J was trimmed by 8 bases and V by 6 bases; bases with no gene match: 5. The CDR3 is made up of 12 amino acids. In DNA form, the CDR3 reads TGTGCCAGCAGCCCAGGGGGCGGGGGCTACACCTTC. Protein sequence: CASSPGGGGYTF.

The table lists this clonotype with a few counts. This sequence joins TRBV11-3 and TRBJ2-3, with D unresolved. V dropped 0 bases and J dropped 4 bases, with 5 bases sitting between them. The CDR3 covers 13 residues. CDR1 and CDR2 (germline): SGHNT, YENEEA. As DNA, the CDR3 is TGTGCCAGCAGCTTAGACCAAGCAGATACGCAGTATTTT. It translates to CASSLDQADTQYF.